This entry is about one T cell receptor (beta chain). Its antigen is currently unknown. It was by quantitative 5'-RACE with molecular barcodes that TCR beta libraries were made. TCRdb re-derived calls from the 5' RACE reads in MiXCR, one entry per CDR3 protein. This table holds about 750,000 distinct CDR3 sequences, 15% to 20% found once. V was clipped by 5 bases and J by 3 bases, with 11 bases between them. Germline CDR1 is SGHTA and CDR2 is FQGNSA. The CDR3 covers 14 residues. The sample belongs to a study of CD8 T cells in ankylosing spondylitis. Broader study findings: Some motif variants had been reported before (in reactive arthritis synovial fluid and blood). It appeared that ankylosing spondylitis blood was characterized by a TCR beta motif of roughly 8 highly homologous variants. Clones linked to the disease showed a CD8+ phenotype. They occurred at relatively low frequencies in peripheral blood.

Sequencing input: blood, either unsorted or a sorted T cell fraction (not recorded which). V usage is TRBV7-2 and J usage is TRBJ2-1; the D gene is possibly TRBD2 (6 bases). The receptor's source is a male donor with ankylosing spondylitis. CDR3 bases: TGTGCCAGCAGCGAAAGACTAGTCTACAATGAGCAGTTCTTC. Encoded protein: CASSERLVYNEQFF.